One and the same sample provided the 9 T cell receptor beta chains below, sequenced in a study of cytotoxic CD8 clonotypes in ibrutinib-treated CLL. Libraries were prepared by immunoSEQ multiplex PCR; TCRdb keeps only in-frame clonotypes and omits some of them. Among some 200,000 clones listed, 79% were seen once. The sample here was PBMCs, taken after 12 months of ibrutinib treatment. The receptors shown here come from a human donor with chronic lymphocytic leukemia.

The chain combines TRBV27 with TRBJ2-5; D tentatively reads TRBD1 or TRBD2 (7 bases each). The CDR3 totals 13 residues. Trimming pared 8 bases from V and 5 bases from J, leaving 15 bases between. Germline CDR1 MNHEY, CDR2 SMNVEV (reference sequence). CDR3 amino acids: CASWGQGGETQYF. CDR3 in DNA: TGTGCCAGCTGGGGGCAGGGGGGGGAGACCCAGTACTTC.

The V gene is TRBV5-1, the J gene TRBJ1-3, with D tentatively TRBD1 (6 bases). This CDR3 spans 15 amino acids. CDR1 SGHRS and CDR2 YFSETQ come from the germline V gene. Deletions cut 4 bases from V and 5 bases from J, with 16 bases between. CDR3 protein: CASSAQGTVRNTIYF. The CDR3, as DNA: TGCGCCAGCAGCGCACAGGGTACAGTGCGAAACACCATATATTTT.

V and J are TRBV6-1 and TRBJ2-5, with 8 bases identical to TRBD1. The V and J ends lost 4 bases and 1 base, in that order; junction bases with no gene match: 8. The germline CDR1 and CDR2 sequences are MNHNS and SASEGT. The CDR3 consists of 16 residues. The CDR3 region is CASSGRTGPPQETQYF. As DNA, the CDR3 is TGTGCCAGCAGTGGTCGGACAGGGCCCCCCCAAGAGACCCAGTACTTC.

V gene TRBV27 combines with J gene TRBJ1-5; D is possibly TRBD1 (5 bases). Germline V lookup: CDR1 MNHEY, CDR2 SMNVEV (reference sequence). The CDR3 covers 14 residues. V was trimmed by 6 bases and J by 3 bases, leaving 12 bases between them. In nucleotides, the CDR3 is TGTGCCAGCAGCCTTCAGGGCGCCAATCAGCCCCAGCATTTT. This encodes CASSLQGANQPQHF.

The chain combines TRBV7-9 with TRBJ1-2; no reliable D call. Germline loops: CDR1 SEHNR, CDR2 FQNEAQ (reference sequence). Between the trimmed V and J ends, which lost 1 base and 7 bases, there was a span of 7 bases. The CDR3 consists of 12 residues. This chain's CDR3 is CASSLDTRGYTF. The CDR3 region has the DNA TGTGCCAGCAGCTTAGACACTCGTGGCTACACCTTC.

The chain joins TRBV6-5 to TRBJ2-7, with D possibly being TRBD1 or TRBD2 (5 bases each). V gave up 0 bases and J gave up 5 bases, with 17 bases separating them. This CDR3 has 16 residues. Germline CDR1 is MNHEY and CDR2 is SVGAGI. In DNA form, the CDR3 reads TGTGCCAGCAGTTACTCCACGATGGGGGACCGGAACGAGCAGTACTTC. Translated: CASSYSTMGDRNEQYF.

The chain employs TRBV7-9 and TRBJ2-7, with 7 bases lining up with TRBD2. CDR1 is SEHNR, CDR2 FQNEAQ, per germline (reference sequence). The CDR3 sequence is 12 residues long. The V and J ends lost 10 bases and 2 bases, in that order; junction bases with no gene match: 5. CDR3 amino acids: CATERETYEQYF. The CDR3 region has the DNA TGTGCCACCGAGCGGGAAACCTACGAGCAGTACTTC.

Here the CDR3 reads CASSYRLGQGETQYF. Here the CDR3 DNA reads TGTGCCAGCAGTTACCGCCTGGGGCAGGGAGAGACCCAGTACTTC. V and J are TRBV6-6 and TRBJ2-5, with D possibly matching TRBD1 (5 bases). The germline V and J ends were trimmed by 2 bases and 4 bases, with 14 bases remaining between them. The CDR3 runs 15 residues. Germline V gene lookup returns CDR1 MNHNY and CDR2 SVGAGI (reference sequence).

This clone appeared once. The chain uses TRBV2 and TRBJ1-6; TRBD1 is a possible D gene (5 bases). The CDR3 spans 17 residues. V was shortened by 3 bases and J by 7 bases, with 19 bases between the two germline ends. Germline-derived CDR1 and CDR2 are SNHLY and FYNNEI. The CDR3 DNA sequence: TGTGCCAGCAGTGATCCGGGGGAGAGGGGAGTAAATTCACCCCTCCACTTT. Its protein is CASSDPGERGVNSPLHF.